Listed here is a single TCR beta chain. Only in-frame clones appear in the TCRdb table, and some are missing; sequencing was by immunoSEQ multiplex PCR. The sample includes 70,000 or so clones, around four fifths seen only once; the top ten take roughly a tenth. These data originate in a study of OX40 agonist ivuxolimab in advanced cancers. Overall study context: Hepatocellular carcinoma, melanoma, renal cell or head and neck cancer affected the dose-escalation patients. Two cutaneous melanoma patients and one hepatocellular carcinoma patient, three in all, had partial responses.

Trimming took 7 bases from V and 4 from J, leaving 9 bases between them. The CDR3 extends over 12 amino acids. The germline gives CDR1 MNHEY, CDR2 SVGAGI. This sequence joins TRBV6-5 and TRBJ2-3; D perhaps matches TRBD2 (5 bases). The sequencing used CD4+ or CD8+ T cells sorted from blood, collected in a trial of the OX40 agonist ivuxolimab. This clonotype was obtained from an adult with an advanced solid tumor such as melanoma, head and neck, liver or kidney cancer. The CDR3 DNA reads as TGTGCCAGCACCTCCGGGGCAGATACGCAGTATTTT. Its protein product is CASTSGADTQYF.